This T cell receptor beta chain was recovered during a study of shared clonotypes between healthy human individuals. General study findings and limits: The generation probabilities recorded for non-shared clonotypes fell below those of clonotypes shared by all four donors. Only blood underwent sampling, and tissue repertoires likely differ.

Trimming stripped 3 bases from V and 4 bases from J, with 18 bases between. Germline values: CDR1 SGHVS, CDR2 FQNEAQ. The CDR3 is made up of 16 amino acids. This clone was recorded once. No antigen is known for it. Methods used by the authors: Junction-only immunoSEQ data arrived without quality scores, meaning filtering differed. Data came from immunoSEQ multiplex PCR; TCRdb stores just in-frame clones and leaves some out. D and trimming come from the DNA, and the V and J calls and clone size come from that table. Among some 500,000 clones listed, approximately 95% were seen once. The chain uses TRBV7-8 and TRBJ1-1, with D perhaps matching TRBD1 (6 bases). The source material was naive CD4+ T cells sorted from blood. As for subset: CD45RA+ positively selected. This TCR came from a woman in her thirties in good health. The chain's CDR3 is CASSLQGLLRGTEAFF. The CDR3 coding sequence is TGTGCCAGCAGCTTGCAGGGGCTGCTTAGGGGCACTGAAGCTTTCTTT. The variable domain in full, with the rest retrieved from reference TRBV7-8 and TRBJ1-1, is GAGVSQSPRYKVAKRGQDVALRCDPISGHVSLFWYQQALGQGPEFLTYFQNEAQLDKSGLPSDRFFAERPEGSVSTLKIQRTQQEDSAVYLCASSLQGLLRGTEAFFGQGTRLTVV.